Listed here are 27 T cell receptor beta chains from one sample, sequenced in a study of CD8 T cells in Susac syndrome (dated by TCRdb to the late 2010s). Library construction relied on the immunoSEQ multiplex PCR assay. RNA was extracted with the RNeasy kit and about 0.45 to 1 ug was reverse transcribed using random hexamers. TCRdb handled the public reads itself, with Q25 trimming in fastp and clone calling in MiXCR, and kept productive beta chains. Every entry covers one CDR3 protein and lists the most common genes and DNA from its rows. The sample has roughly 190,000 distinct CDR3 sequences on record, around 93% of them singletons. Roughly 0.15% of the sample is held by the ten biggest clonotypes. Material for sequencing was CD8+ T cells from PBMCs. The receptor source for this set is a human donor with Susac syndrome.

The DNA for the CDR3 is TGTGCCAGCAGTGAAGTGTGGGACCCCCTAGGTTTGCACCTCCACTTT. Protein: CASSEVWDPLGLHLHF. The chain employs TRBV6-1 and TRBJ1-6; D perhaps matches TRBD1 (5 bases). The CDR3 consists of 16 residues. Germline V gives CDR1 MNHNS, CDR2 SASEGT. The V end was cut by 1 base, the J end by 15 bases, with 22 bases between.

The rearrangement uses TRBV11-2 and TRBJ2-5, with D unclear. The CDR3 has 15 amino acids. Germline V CDR1 and CDR2: SGHAT, FQNNGV. Trimming cost V 3 bases and J 2 bases, with 13 bases left between them. The CDR3 sequence: CASSFDPITQETQYF. The CDR3 DNA reads as TGTGCCAGCAGCTTCGACCCAATAACTCAAGAGACCCAGTACTTC.

The chain is built from TRBV19 and TRBJ2-1, with 7 bases matching TRBD1. The CDR3 covers 17 residues. Trimming took 5 bases from V and 4 from J; bases not matched to a gene: 14. Germline lookup yields CDR1 LNHDA and CDR2 SQIVND (reference sequence). CDR3 region: CASSHKTGQPIYNEQFF. CDR3 coding DNA: TGTGCCAGTAGTCACAAAACGGGACAGCCCATTTACAATGAGCAGTTCTTC.

Only one count was recorded for this clonotype. The gene calls are TRBV12-5 and TRBJ1-2, with D perhaps matching TRBD1 (5 bases). The V and J ends lost 2 bases and 5 bases respectively, with 27 bases between them. This CDR3 is 19 amino acids long. Looked up from germline, CDR1 is LGHNT and CDR2 is FRNRAP. CDR3 nucleotides: TGTGCTAGTGGTTTGCCGATGGATACCATATTTCCTTGGGGGTATGGCTACACCTTC. Protein sequence: CASGLPMDTIFPWGYGYTF.

The chain joins TRBV30 to TRBJ1-1; D is uncertain. V lost 6 bases to trimming and J lost 1 base, with 12 bases between them. This CDR3 comprises 13 residues. Germline CDR1 and CDR2: GTSNPN and SVGIG (reference sequence). The CDR3 nucleotides read TGTGCCTGTATCAGGACGGGGAACACTGAAGCTTTCTTT. Amino acids: CACIRTGNTEAFF.

The chain joins TRBV6-5 to TRBJ1-2; D call uncertain. V dropped 0 bases and J dropped 1 base, with 6 bases sitting between them. Per the germline V gene, CDR1 is MNHEY and CDR2 is SVGAGI. The CDR3 covers 14 residues. DNA for the CDR3: TGTGCCAGCAGTTACTCTCAGCTTAACTATGGCTACACCTTC. Its protein product is CASSYSQLNYGYTF.

The chain is built from TRBV20-1 and TRBJ2-7, with 11 bases aligning to TRBD2. The CDR3 sequence is 14 residues long. Germline V gives CDR1 DFQATT, CDR2 SNEGSKA (reference sequence). The CDR3 sequence: CGATSGIVAYEQYF. The CDR3, as DNA: TGCGGCGCGACTAGCGGGATCGTCGCCTACGAGCAGTACTTC.

The chain joins TRBV10-3 to TRBJ2-7; D possibly corresponds to TRBD2 (5 bases). Germline V gene data show CDR1 as ENHRY and CDR2 as SYGVKD. The CDR3 loop spans 16 amino acids. Trimming stripped 5 bases from V and 3 bases from J, with 20 bases between. The CDR3 loop is CAISPGMGSTRYEQYF. The CDR3 DNA sequence: TGTGCCATCAGTCCCGGGATGGGATCAACACGCTACGAGCAGTACTTC.

J is TRBJ2-4 and V is TRBV7-9; TRBD1 agrees at 10 bases. With V trimmed by 5 bases and J by 6 bases, 4 bases remained unmatched. The CDR3 consists of 14 residues. The germline V gene encodes CDR1 SEHNR and CDR2 FQNEAQ (reference sequence). For the CDR3, the DNA is TGTGCCAGCAGCCCCTGGACAGGGGGAAACATTCAGTACTTC. It specifies CASSPWTGGNIQYF.

The chain joins TRBV15 to TRBJ1-5; unclear D gene. The V end was cut by 0 bases, the J end by 0 bases, with 9 bases between. The CDR3 extends over 16 amino acids. The V gene's germline CDR1 is LNHNV and CDR2 YYDKDF (reference sequence). Here the CDR3 DNA reads TGTGCCACCAGCAGAGATCGGGGAAATAGCAATCAGCCCCAGCATTTT. It codes for CATSRDRGNSNQPQHF.

The chain links TRBV25-1 to TRBJ2-5; 10 bases fit TRBD1. The length of the CDR3 is 15 residues. The V and J ends lost 1 base and 3 bases, in that order; junction bases with no gene match: 2. Germline V lookup: CDR1 MGHDK, CDR2 SYGVNS. CDR3 DNA: TGTGCCAGCAGTGAATGGGACAGGGGAAAAGAGACCCAGTACTTC. Translation: CASSEWDRGKETQYF.

The rearrangement uses TRBV2 and TRBJ1-2, with 7 bases that match TRBD1. V lost 3 bases, J lost 3 bases, and 10 bases stayed unmatched. Germline values: CDR1 SNHLY, CDR2 FYNNEI. This CDR3 spans 16 amino acids. CDR3 nucleotide sequence: TGTGCCAGCAGTGACAGCGTACTTACAGGGGACTATGGCTACACCTTC. This gives the protein CASSDSVLTGDYGYTF.

The chain couples TRBV2 to TRBJ2-7; TRBD1 or TRBD2 may be the D gene (7 bases each). From germline, CDR1 is SNHLY and CDR2 FYNNEI. This CDR3 comprises 14 residues. The germline V and J ends were trimmed by 6 bases and 6 bases, with 18 bases remaining between them. The CDR3 sequence is CASRGEGAKIEQYF. The CDR3 nucleotides are TGTGCCAGCAGAGGGGAGGGGGCTAAGATCGAGCAGTACTTC. Full variable domain (remainder filled in from reference TRBV2 and TRBJ2-7): EPEVTQTPSHQVTQMGQEVILRCVPISNHLYFYWYRQILGQKVEFLVSFYNNEISEKSEIFDDQFSVERPDGSNFTLKIRSTKLEDSAMYFCASRGEGAKIEQYFGPGTRLTVT.

The genes are TRBV20-1 and TRBJ2-1; TRBD2 matches at 9 bases. V was clipped by 6 bases and J by 3 bases; unmatched bases: 12. This CDR3 comprises 16 residues. The germline V gene encodes CDR1 DFQATT and CDR2 SNEGSKA (reference sequence). CDR3 coding DNA: TGCAGTGCGAAAGGGCTGGTAGCGGGAGACTACAATGAGCAGTTCTTC. It codes for CSAKGLVAGDYNEQFF.

The rearrangement links TRBV6-5 to TRBJ2-7; D might be TRBD1 (6 bases). The V gene lost 5 bases and the J gene lost 3 bases, with 14 bases spanning the gap. The CDR3 runs 14 residues. The germline V gene encodes CDR1 MNHEY and CDR2 SVGAGI. This chain's CDR3 is CASSPRGDLYEQYF. The CDR3 DNA reads as TGTGCCAGCAGTCCCAGGGGAGACCTCTACGAGCAGTACTTC.

In this sample, this clonotype turned up once. Here the CDR3 DNA reads TGTGCCAGCAGGGTTTCCAGCACAGATACGCAGTATTTT. This encodes CASRVSSTDTQYF. The chain joins TRBV7-6 to TRBJ2-3; D is uncertain. The CDR3 runs 13 residues. V was shortened by 6 bases and J by 0 bases, with 7 bases between the two germline ends. Germline CDR1 is SGHVS and CDR2 is FNYEAQ.

The chain combines TRBV20-1 with TRBJ2-1; 10 positions match TRBD1. From germline, CDR1 is DFQATT and CDR2 SNEGSKA (reference sequence). After removal of 7 bases from V and 7 bases from J, the junction contained 4 bases not matched to a gene. This CDR3 has 12 amino acids. CDR3 amino acids: CSGPGQGNEQFF. The CDR3 nucleotides read TGCAGTGGCCCGGGACAGGGGAATGAGCAGTTCTTC.

This chain connects TRBV6-5 to TRBJ1-1; D might be TRBD1 (5 bases). Between the trimmed V and J ends, which lost 2 bases and 4 bases, there was a span of 8 bases. Germline CDR1 reads MNHEY; CDR2 reads SVGAGI. This CDR3 has 13 amino acids. CDR3 loop: CASSYDGATEAFF. Written as DNA, the CDR3 is TGTGCCAGCAGTTACGATGGGGCCACTGAAGCTTTCTTT.

V gene TRBV19 combines with J gene TRBJ1-1; D ambiguous. Trimming left V 5 bases short and J 1 base short, with 11 bases between. Per germline, CDR1 LNHDA and CDR2 SQIVND (reference sequence). This CDR3 has 14 amino acids. In DNA form, the CDR3 reads TGTGCCAGTAGTCTCGGGCTTCGGAACACTGAAGCTTTCTTT. As protein: CASSLGLRNTEAFF.

This clonotype was recorded once. The rearrangement joins TRBV3-1 to TRBJ2-5; maybe TRBD1 (5 bases). V lost 6 bases, J lost 1 base, and 15 bases lay in between. This CDR3 is built from 15 residues. Germline CDR1 is LGHDT and CDR2 is YNNKEL (reference sequence). This chain's CDR3 is CASRDGQLPQETQYF. The DNA for the CDR3 is TGTGCCAGCAGGGACGGACAACTCCCCCAAGAGACCCAGTACTTC.

The CDR3 DNA is TGTGCCATCAGTGAGAATTCTAGCGGGGGTTCGACCCAGTACTTC. This translates into CAISENSSGGSTQYF. V usage is TRBV10-3 and J usage is TRBJ2-5; 10 positions match TRBD2. Looked up from germline, CDR1 is ENHRY and CDR2 is SYGVKD. The CDR3 is 15 residues long. Trimming at V came to 2 bases and at J to 7 bases, leaving 7 bases not matched to a gene.

This chain links TRBV9 with TRBJ2-3; D gene unclear. This CDR3 is 15 amino acids long. V dropped 4 bases and J dropped 2 bases, with 14 bases sitting between them. CDR1 and CDR2 from the germline V gene are SGDLS and YYNGEE. CDR3 amino acids: CASSLRIGSTDTQYF. The CDR3 DNA is TGTGCCAGCAGCCTCCGCATCGGATCCACAGATACGCAGTATTTT.

J is TRBJ1-2 and V is TRBV6-2 or TRBV6-3; possibly TRBD1 for D (6 bases). Trimming cost V 6 bases and J 5 bases, with 10 bases left between them. This CDR3 region has 12 residues. Germline V gene data show CDR1 as MNHEY and CDR2 as SVGEGT. The DNA of the CDR3 is TGTGCCAGCAGGACTACAGGGTATGGCTACACCTTC. This encodes CASRTTGYGYTF.

This clonotype was seen once. This sequence joins TRBV30 and TRBJ1-2; 9 bases align to TRBD1. Germline V gives CDR1 GTSNPN, CDR2 SVGIG (reference sequence). The CDR3 extends over 13 amino acids. Trimming cost V 3 bases and J 5 bases; bases outside gene matches: 4. The CDR3 protein is CAWRTGGLYGYTF. For the CDR3, the DNA is TGTGCCTGGAGGACAGGGGGGTTGTATGGCTACACCTTC.

This chain connects TRBV20-1 to TRBJ2-5; D not certain. The germline V and J ends were trimmed by 0 bases and 0 bases, with 11 bases remaining between them. The CDR3 extends over 15 amino acids. Germline V gene lookup returns CDR1 DFQATT and CDR2 SNEGSKA (reference sequence). CDR3 protein: CSARDPVGYQETQYF. CDR3 nucleotides: TGCAGTGCTAGAGATCCCGTGGGGTACCAAGAGACCCAGTACTTC.

V is TRBV18 and J is TRBJ2-7; 8 bases are shared with TRBD1. The CDR3 has 15 residues. Germline V gives CDR1 KGHSH, CDR2 LQKENI. Trimming at V came to 0 bases and at J to 4 bases, leaving 5 bases not matched to a gene. In DNA form, the CDR3 reads TGTGCCAGCTCACCACCAGACAGGGGTATGTACGAGCAGTACTTC. This encodes CASSPPDRGMYEQYF.

The J gene is TRBJ1-2, the V gene TRBV7-8, with TRBD1 identical over 7 bases. CDR3 length: 15 residues. Germline-derived CDR1 and CDR2 are SGHVS and FQNEAQ. V shed 5 bases and J 1 base; nucleotides not matched to a gene: 7. DNA for the CDR3: TGTGCCAGCAGCCTAGGGGGCCCACTTAACTATGGCTACACCTTC. Protein: CASSLGGPLNYGYTF.